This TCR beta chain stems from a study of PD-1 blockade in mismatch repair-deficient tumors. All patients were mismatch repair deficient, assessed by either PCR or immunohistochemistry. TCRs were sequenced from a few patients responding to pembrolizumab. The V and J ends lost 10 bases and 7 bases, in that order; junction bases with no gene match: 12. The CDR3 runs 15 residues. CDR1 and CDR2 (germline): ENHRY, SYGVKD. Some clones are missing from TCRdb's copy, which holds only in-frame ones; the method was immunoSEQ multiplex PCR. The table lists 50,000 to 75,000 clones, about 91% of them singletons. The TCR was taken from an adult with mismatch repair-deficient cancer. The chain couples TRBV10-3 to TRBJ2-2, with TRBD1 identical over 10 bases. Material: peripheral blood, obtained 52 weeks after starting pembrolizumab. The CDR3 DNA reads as TGTGCCACACAAGGGACAGGGGATTTTAGCGGGGAGCTGTTTTTT. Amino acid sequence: CATQGTGDFSGELFF.